Below, 27 T cell receptor beta chains from the same sample are listed, as sequenced in a study of blood T cell repertoires in COVID-19. This table comes from immunoSEQ multiplex PCR, and its TCRdb copy is limited to in-frame clones, with some not included. The repertoire holds about 120,000 clones, with approximately 80% as singletons. Sequencing was carried out using peripheral blood. The receptors were sampled from a human donor in a cohort sampled during active COVID-19.

This sequence joins TRBV9 and TRBJ1-4; no reliable D call. Per germline, CDR1 SGDLS and CDR2 YYNGEE. This CDR3 contains 13 residues. The V and J ends lost 3 bases and 6 bases respectively, with 9 bases between them. This CDR3 reads CASSAGSYEKLFF. The CDR3 DNA sequence: TGTGCCAGCAGCGCCGGGTCCTATGAAAAACTGTTTTTT.

This clone has just one count. The chain combines TRBV27 with TRBJ2-7, with 7 bases lining up with TRBD2. The CDR3 loop spans 14 amino acids. J was trimmed by 2 bases and V by 7 bases; bases with no gene match: 8. CDR1 is MNHEY and CDR2 is SMNVEV in the germline V gene (reference sequence). CDR3 nucleotide sequence: TGTGCCAGCAAACGACTAGCCGAGACCTACGAGCAGTACTTC. Protein product: CASKRLAETYEQYF.

The V and J genes are TRBV19 and TRBJ2-3; 13 positions match TRBD2. Germline values: CDR1 LNHDA, CDR2 SQIVND (reference sequence). V dropped 8 bases and J dropped 1; count of bases not matched to a gene: 0. CDR3 length: 14 residues. The CDR3 sequence: CASGTSGGTDTQYF. CDR3 sequence (DNA): TGTGCCAGTGGGACTAGCGGGGGCACAGATACGCAGTATTTT.

This clone was seen only a few times. The V gene is TRBV10-3, the J gene TRBJ2-5; a possible D gene is TRBD2 (6 bases). Deletions cut 2 bases from V and 0 bases from J, with 13 bases between. The CDR3 is 16 residues long. CDR1 and CDR2 from the germline V gene are ENHRY and SYGVKD. This CDR3 reads CAISERGSPYQETQYF. The CDR3 DNA follows: TGTGCCATCAGTGAGCGGGGGTCACCGTACCAAGAGACCCAGTACTTC.

The chain has TRBV6-5 and TRBJ1-1; TRBD1 aligns across 7 bases. This CDR3 has 14 amino acids. J gave up 5 bases and V 5 bases, and 8 bases lay outside the gene matches. Per germline, CDR1 MNHEY and CDR2 SVGAGI. CDR3 loop: CASSTRQGITEAFF. The CDR3 nucleotides read TGTGCCAGCAGTACCCGACAGGGAATAACTGAAGCTTTCTTT.

The chain joins TRBV4-3 to TRBJ2-7; 7 positions agree with TRBD2. Trimming cost V 0 bases and J 4 bases; bases outside gene matches: 9. The V gene's germline CDR1 is LGHNA and CDR2 YSLEER. The CDR3 runs to 16 residues. CDR3 nucleotides: TGCGCCAGCAGCCAAGATCCACGCGGGAGTACTTACGAGCAGTACTTC. Its protein product is CASSQDPRGSTYEQYF.

The chain has TRBV7-3 and TRBJ2-7, with D possibly matching TRBD2 (5 bases). Per the germline V gene, CDR1 is SGHTA and CDR2 is FQGTGA. This CDR3 region has 16 residues. The ends were cut back, 6 bases at V and 4 bases at J, with 22 bases in the middle. This CDR3 is CASRYGVGLARYEQYF. The CDR3 DNA is TGTGCCAGCAGGTATGGGGTAGGGCTAGCCCGATACGAGCAGTACTTC.

V and J are TRBV10-3 and TRBJ2-3; 9 positions match TRBD1. There are 14 residues in the CDR3. Germline CDR1 and CDR2: ENHRY and SYGVKD. Unmatched junction bases numbered 0, after V lost 2 bases and J lost 3 bases. CDR3 sequence: CAISEGTGTDTQYF. In DNA form, the CDR3 reads TGTGCCATCAGTGAGGGGACAGGGACAGATACGCAGTATTTT.

The CDR3 DNA reads as TGTGCCACGAAACAGGGAAGGTATAATTCACCCCTCCACTTT. This encodes CATKQGRYNSPLHF. The chain joins TRBV5-4 to TRBJ1-6, with D possibly TRBD1 on 6 matching bases. CDR3 length equals 14 residues. V shed 9 bases and J shed 4 bases, with 14 bases lying between them. Germline V gene lookup returns CDR1 SGHNT and CDR2 YYREEE (reference sequence).

This clone was seen once. This chain links TRBV28 with TRBJ1-2, with 9 bases that match TRBD1. The germline V gene encodes CDR1 MDHEN and CDR2 SYDVKM. This CDR3 has 15 residues. Germline trimming cut 5 bases from V and 3 bases from J; bases unmatched to any gene: 7. The DNA of the CDR3 is TGTGCCAGCAGTAACCGGGACAGGGTTTACTATGGCTACACCTTC. It specifies CASSNRDRVYYGYTF.

The rearrangement uses TRBV6-2 or TRBV6-3 and TRBJ1-3; D might be TRBD1 (6 bases). CDR3 length: 15 residues. With 6 bases removed from V and 0 bases from J, the gap between germline ends came to 12 bases. Germline V gives CDR1 MNHEY, CDR2 SVGEGT. The CDR3 region has the DNA TGTGCCAGCAGCAGGGGAGGGGACTCTGGAAACACCATATATTTT. Residues: CASSRGGDSGNTIYF.

This chain links TRBV7-9 with TRBJ2-7, with TRBD2 identical over 7 bases. CDR1 and CDR2 from the germline V gene are SEHNR and FQNEAQ (reference sequence). CDR3 length: 14 amino acids. V dropped 5 bases and J dropped 4; count of bases not matched to a gene: 8. The CDR3 region has the DNA TGTGCCAGCAGCATGGGGGGACTATCTTACGAGCAGTACTTC. Protein: CASSMGGLSYEQYF.

Only one count was recorded for this clone. The genes are TRBV30 and TRBJ2-1; D is unresolved. This CDR3 has 15 amino acids. Trimming took 3 bases from V and 2 from J, leaving 14 bases between them. Germline V gives CDR1 GTSNPN, CDR2 SVGIG (reference sequence). CDR3 nucleotide sequence: TGTGCCTGGAGCATCGACATTCTCCCCTACAATGAGCAGTTCTTC. Residues: CAWSIDILPYNEQFF.

The chain uses TRBV6-5 and TRBJ2-3, with TRBD1 matching over 8 bases. The CDR3 spans 14 residues. Germline values: CDR1 MNHEY, CDR2 SVGAGI. V dropped 8 bases and J dropped 4; count of bases not matched to a gene: 8. The CDR3 DNA is TGTGCCAGCCCCCGGACAGGGCGGGCAGATACGCAGTATTTT. It codes for CASPRTGRADTQYF.

The chain uses TRBV5-1 and TRBJ1-2, with 8 nucleotides matching TRBD1. CDR3 size: 15 residues. The germline V gene encodes CDR1 SGHRS and CDR2 YFSETQ. The J segment lost 6 bases and the V segment lost 0 bases, leaving 7 bases of the junction unmatched. The CDR3 sequence: CASSLEGRGLDGYTF. CDR3 nucleotides: TGCGCCAGCAGCTTGGAAGGCAGGGGGCTTGATGGCTACACCTTC.

V usage is TRBV6-2 or TRBV6-3 and J usage is TRBJ2-1; D not resolved. V was pared by 0 bases and J by 6 bases, with 9 bases between. The germline CDR1 and CDR2 sequences are MNHEY and SVGEGT. The CDR3 loop spans 14 amino acids. Here the CDR3 DNA reads TGTGCCAGCAGTTACTCAAGCGAAGTCAATGAGCAGTTCTTC. It encodes CASSYSSEVNEQFF.

This chain uses TRBV6-6 with TRBJ1-3, with D uncertain. Germline V gene lookup returns CDR1 MNHNY and CDR2 SVGAGI (reference sequence). V was shortened by 2 bases and J by 0 bases, with 5 bases between the two germline ends. CDR3 length: 14 residues. CDR3 amino acids: CASSYGVSGNTIYF. The CDR3 nucleotides read TGTGCCAGCAGTTACGGAGTCTCTGGAAACACCATATATTTT.

The J gene is TRBJ1-5, the V gene TRBV2, with 10 bases matching TRBD1. Trimming took 1 base from V and 11 from J; bases not matched to a gene: 8. The CDR3 runs 15 residues. Germline CDR1 is SNHLY and CDR2 is FYNNEI. This CDR3 is CASSEGTGGIRSQHF. The DNA of the CDR3 is TGTGCCAGCAGTGAAGGGACAGGGGGGATCCGGTCCCAGCATTTT.

The chain employs TRBV7-2 and TRBJ2-7, with 7 bases fitting TRBD1. J gave up 5 bases and V 1 base, and 2 bases lay outside the gene matches. This CDR3 is built from 13 residues. CDR1 is SGHTA and CDR2 is FQGNSA in the germline V gene. CDR3 amino acids: CASSLGQGNEQYF. The CDR3 DNA reads as TGTGCCAGCAGCTTAGGACAGGGAAACGAGCAGTACTTC.

The chain combines TRBV21-1 with TRBJ2-5; the D segment call TRBD2 is taken from the table without a DNA check. TRBV21-1 is a pseudogene segment. The CDR3 runs 17 residues. This chain's CDR3 is CASSKGPKNWYGETQYF. In DNA, the CDR3 is TGTGCCAGCAGCAAAGGCCCAAAGAACTGGTACGGGGAGACCCAGTACTTC.

The chain links TRBV24-1 to TRBJ2-7, with TRBD2 matching over 11 bases. The CDR3 length is 17 residues. Germline V gene data show CDR1 as KGHDR and CDR2 as SFDVKD. Trimming took 1 base from V and 3 from J; bases not matched to a gene: 7. CDR3 sequence reads: CATSDFSGRALYYEQYF. Written as DNA, the CDR3 is TGTGCCACCAGTGATTTTAGCGGGAGGGCGCTCTACTACGAGCAGTACTTC.

This clone was seen a single time. The V gene is TRBV6-6, the J gene TRBJ1-5; TRBD1 is a possible D gene (6 bases). The germline CDR1 and CDR2 sequences are MNHNY and SVGAGI (reference sequence). V lost 6 bases to trimming and J lost 1 base, with 10 bases between them. This CDR3 is built from 14 residues. The CDR3 DNA follows: TGTGCCAGCAGGAGGACAGAAAGCAATCAGCCCCAGCATTTT. Its translation: CASRRTESNQPQHF.

As concerns this clone: Different DNA sequences within this sample yield the same CDR3. This chain joins TRBV7-2 and TRBJ1-2, with D perhaps TRBD1 (6 bases). The CDR3 is made up of 13 amino acids. CDR1 is SGHTA, CDR2 FQGNSA, per germline. Trimming took off 5 bases at V and 7 bases at J, with 14 bases between the two ends. CDR3 residues: CASSLQGGGGYTF. The CDR3 coding sequence is TGTGCCAGCAGCCTACAGGGTGGGGGTGGCTACACCTTC.

A single count supports this clone. The CDR3 loop is CASSSYEQFF. The CDR3 nucleotides are TGTGCCAGCAGTTCTTATGAGCAGTTCTTC. The chain uses TRBV6-2 or TRBV6-3 and TRBJ2-1; D call uncertain. V shed 4 bases and J shed 8 bases, with 3 bases lying between them. CDR1 is MNHEY and CDR2 is SVGEGT in the germline V gene. The length of the CDR3 is 10 residues.

This clone was observed a handful of times. CDR3 protein: CASSQGLAPSQETQYF. CDR3 coding DNA: TGTGCCAGCAGCCAGGGACTAGCGCCCTCTCAAGAGACCCAGTACTTC. The V and J genes are TRBV4-2 and TRBJ2-5, with TRBD2 identical over 10 bases. The germline V gene encodes CDR1 LGHNA and CDR2 YNFKEQ. This CDR3 is 16 amino acids long. With V trimmed by 3 bases and J by 2 bases, 6 bases remained unmatched.

The chain carries TRBV19 and TRBJ2-2; a possible D gene is TRBD2 (6 bases). The germline gives CDR1 LNHDA, CDR2 SQIVND (reference sequence). The CDR3 sequence is 16 residues long. The V gene lost 0 bases and the J gene lost 5 bases, with 13 bases spanning the gap. CDR3 amino acids: CASSIDRGTVTGELFF. The CDR3 region has the DNA TGTGCCAGTAGTATAGATCGGGGGACGGTAACCGGGGAGCTGTTTTTT. Looking up the rest from reference TRBV19 and TRBJ2-2 gives the full variable domain: DGGITQSPKYLFRKEGQNVTLSCEQNLNHDAMYWYRQDPGQGLRLIYYSQIVNDFQKGDIAEGYSVSREKKESFPLTVTSAQKNPTAFYLCASSIDRGTVTGELFFGEGSRLTVL.

This chain uses TRBV4-1 with TRBJ2-7, with 7 nucleotides matching TRBD2. This CDR3 spans 14 amino acids. Germline lookup yields CDR1 MGHRA and CDR2 YSYEKL. Trimming at V came to 3 bases and at J to 6 bases, leaving 8 bases not matched to a gene. This CDR3 is CASSQGLSLSEQYF. The CDR3, as DNA: TGCGCCAGCAGCCAGGGACTATCCCTTTCCGAGCAGTACTTC.